This TCR beta chain was profiled in a study of blood T cells in healthy people across ages. Approximately 10 milliliters was the volume of peripheral blood drawn from each donor. The second PCR ran about 7 to 12 cycles with a sample-barcoded 5' primer and J-beta primers. The authors tagged each cDNA molecule using a template-switch adaptor with 12 random nucleotides. MiXCR, applied by TCRdb to the 5' RACE reads, yields one record per CDR3 protein. The sample lists hundreds of thousands of distinct CDR3 sequences, approximately 52% occurring once. Concerning this clonotype itself: An end of the junction differs from the germline gene, which may be a read error.

This receptor was identified in a man aged 55 to 70 in good health. The sequencing sample was made of blood.

CDR3 DNA: TGCAGCGTCCTCGGGGGTAGGTCCTACAATGAGCGGTACTTC. Translated, it gives CSVLGGRSYNERYF. The chain has TRBV29-1 and TRBJ2-7, with D perhaps matching TRBD2 (6 bases). There are 14 residues in the CDR3. In germline, CDR1 is SQVTM, CDR2 ANQGSEA.